These 3 T cell receptor beta chains were all obtained from the same sample, sequenced in a study of T-cell memory formation after mild COVID-19. Each CDR3 protein is one row after TCRdb ran MiXCR on the 5' RACE reads. The profile shows around 130,000 distinct CDR3 sequences, over 15% of them singletons. The sequenced material came from PBMCs or a T cell subset sorted from them (not recorded which). The receptor source for this set is a man younger than 35 who had mild COVID-19 (a few samples of this study predate the infection). Cell type and time point are not known.

This clonotype was counted only a few times. The chain joins TRBV7-9 to TRBJ1-6; 7 nucleotides match TRBD1. Germline lookup yields CDR1 SEHNR and CDR2 FQNEAQ (reference sequence). V gave up 5 bases and J gave up 7 bases; unmatched junction bases: 11. CDR3 size: 16 residues. CDR3 residues: CASSLEGTVKNSPLHF. The CDR3 region has the DNA TGTGCCAGCAGCCTCGAGGGGACAGTCAAGAATTCACCCCTCCACTTT.

This clonotype was seen at least ten times. CDR3: CASSSGVYETQYF. The CDR3 coding sequence is TGTGCCAGCAGTTCCGGGGTCTATGAGACCCAGTACTTC. This chain connects TRBV28 to TRBJ2-5; D may be TRBD2 (5 bases). This CDR3 region has 13 residues. V shed 4 bases and J shed 5 bases, with 11 bases lying between them. The germline CDR1 and CDR2 sequences are MDHEN and SYDVKM.

V is TRBV5-1 and J is TRBJ2-4; D is undetermined. The V gene lost 0 bases and the J gene lost 7 bases, with 11 bases spanning the gap. The CDR3 spans 14 residues. In germline, CDR1 is SGHRS, CDR2 YFSETQ. The CDR3 loop reads CASSLETPQNIQYF. CDR3 bases: TGCGCCAGCAGCTTGGAGACCCCTCAGAACATTCAGTACTTC.